In this sample, the clone carrying this T cell receptor (beta chain) turned up a few times. What it binds is unknown. Through a sample-barcoded 5' primer and a J-beta primer mix, a second PCR was run for roughly 6 to 11 cycles. Template switching added a 12-random-nucleotide identifier to every cDNA molecule. Via MiXCR, TCRdb re-called the 5' RACE reads, giving one row per CDR3 protein. The repertoire holds 850,000 or so distinct CDR3 sequences, with 29% as singletons. This entry is derived from a study of blood T cells in healthy people across ages. The study's findings and limits: Expanded clonotype changes were possibly confounded by unknown donor CMV status. Getting older went along with TCR beta diversity per million T cells dropping roughly linearly.

The TCR originated in a woman aged 80 or over in good health. The sample was blood.

The chain's CDR3 is CASSQSSGGADTQYF. Here the CDR3 DNA reads TGTGCCAGCAGCCAAAGTTCAGGGGGCGCAGATACGCAGTATTTT. This sequence joins TRBV6-5 and TRBJ2-3, with 8 bases aligning to TRBD1. Germline V gene lookup returns CDR1 MNHEY and CDR2 SVGAGI. Trimming removed 6 bases from V and 4 bases from J; junction bases left unmatched: 9. The CDR3 is made up of 15 amino acids.